This TCR beta chain was found in a study of blood T cell repertoires in COVID-19. Original processing notes: Estimated nucleated cell counts came from reference gene primer amplification. Profiling relied on immunoSEQ multiplex PCR, and the TCRdb table lists in-frame clones only, not all of them. From that table come the V and J calls and clone size; the DNA was used to work out D and trimming. The sample has 200,000 or so clones; over 80% are singletons. This clone was counted between two and nine times. CDR1 is MDHEN and CDR2 is SYDVKM in the germline V gene. CDR3 length: 14 amino acids. The germline V and J ends were trimmed by 2 bases and 10 bases, with 15 bases remaining between them.

This TCR was sampled from a woman aged 25-40 years who had been exposed to COVID-19. The V gene is TRBV28, the J gene TRBJ2-1; TRBD1 might be the D (6 bases). The material sequenced was PBMCs or T cells enriched from blood (not recorded which). CDR3 sequence reads: CASSLVNREGEQFF. In DNA, the CDR3 is TGTGCCAGCAGTTTAGTCAACAGGGAAGGAGAGCAGTTCTTC.